The source of this T cell receptor (beta chain) is a study of T cell repertoires in cytomegalovirus infection. At the level of the study: Indicated by public TCR beta signatures were CMV infection and matching HLA type.

TCRdb re-analysed the reads in MiXCR, keeping a single row per CDR3 protein. The table records roughly 80,000 distinct CDR3 sequences, roughly a quarter of them present only once. The V and J ends lost 7 bases and 5 bases respectively, with 14 bases between them. The CDR3 consists of 13 residues. Germline lookup yields CDR1 MNHNY and CDR2 SVGAGI (reference sequence). Findings and limits, study-wide: Carriers of CMV and the relevant HLA type were discriminated by public TCR beta frequency. In two of eight donors, the top clonotype was HLA-C-restricted CMV-specific.

This clonotype has at least ten counts. Its matching antigen is unknown. This chain joins TRBV6-6 and TRBJ1-1, with D possibly TRBD1 on 5 matching bases. This TCR derives from a human donor in good health (CMV status not recorded). Some clones in this sample may be carry-over from other donors' samples. The source was CD8+ T cells from cultured PBMCs, collected from culture after CMV antigen stimulation. The CDR3 DNA follows: TGTGCCAGCACCCAGGAGGGGCTTACTGAAGCTTTCTTT. Translating it yields CASTQEGLTEAFF.